This T cell receptor beta chain originates from a study of control samples from healthy donors and cancer patients (dated by TCRdb to 2018 to 2020). To prepare the library, the immunoSEQ multiplex PCR assay was applied. Here the immuneACCESS table is served through TCRdb, limited to in-frame sequences with V and J called. Missing clones are a known gap in these copies; in checked studies unresolved V genes cover under half, and the rest lacks a known reason. Here the sample has hundreds of thousands of clones; approximately 92% occur a single time. The ten largest clones add up to around 6.4% of the sample. The CDR1 and CDR2 encoded by the germline V gene (reference sequence) are LNHNV and YYDKDF. The junction shows trimming of 1 base on V and 2 bases on J, and the gene matches do not reach 5 bases of it. The CDR3, cysteine through phenylalanine, is 15 amino acids long. Only the CDR3 DNA is retained, 45 bases long and in frame from the first base.

This clone was seen more than once but under ten times. Its antigen remains undetermined. No quality values exist for individual bases; no much larger clone is one base distant. Recombination connected TRBV15 to TRBJ2-7; TRBD2 lines up with 7 middle nucleotides. The sample consisted of PBMCs. This TCR was recovered from a man aged 35 to 55 with head and neck cancer. The DNA sequence is TGTGCCACCAGCAGAGGCGGGAGCCAAACCTACGAGCAGTACTTC. Translated, it gives CATSRGGSQTYEQYF. Extended through the reference TRBV15 and TRBJ2-7 proteins, this CDR3 yields the full variable domain: DAMVIQNPRYQVTQFGKPVTLSCSQTLNHNVMYWYQQKSSQAPKLLFHYYDKDFNNEADTPDNFQSRRPNTSFCFLDIRSPGLGDTAMYLCATSRGGSQTYEQYFGPGTRLTVT.